This T cell receptor (beta chain) originates from a study of T cells in narcolepsy. Germline CDR1 and CDR2: GTSNPN and SVGIG (reference sequence). V was trimmed by 0 bases and J by 4 bases, leaving 9 bases between them. CDR3 length: 13 residues. The assay was immunoSEQ multiplex PCR, and TCRdb's table has in-frame clones only and misses some. The sample yields tens of thousands of clones, about 80% seen once. V usage is TRBV30 and J usage is TRBJ1-2; D may be TRBD1 (5 bases). The sequence derives from a human donor with narcolepsy. Sample: CD45RA- memory CD4+ T cells from PBMCs. The CDR3 nucleotides are TGTGCCTGGAGTGTGGGGACGGCCTATGGCTACACCTTC. Translated: CAWSVGTAYGYTF.